Each of the 18 T cell receptor beta chains below was sequenced from the same sample in a study of blood T cell repertoires in COVID-19. Assay used: immunoSEQ multiplex PCR; TCRdb lists only in-frame clones, some missing. The sample has about 130,000 clones, less than 90% seen once. Sequenced input: PBMCs or T cells enriched from blood (not recorded which). These TCRs come from a man aged 25 to 40 who had recovered from COVID-19.

This clone has a handful of counts. The V gene is TRBV2, the J gene TRBJ1-6; TRBD1 agrees at 9 bases. The CDR3 contains 14 residues. Losses at the gene ends were 7 bases for V and 5 bases for J; bases not matched to a gene: 3. The V gene's germline CDR1 is SNHLY and CDR2 FYNNEI. The CDR3 is CASTRQGDNSPLHF. CDR3 sequence (DNA): TGTGCCAGCACCCGACAGGGGGATAATTCACCCCTCCACTTT.

This rearrangement joins TRBV10-3 to TRBJ2-1; D is possibly TRBD2 (5 bases). The CDR3 contains 15 residues. Per germline, CDR1 ENHRY and CDR2 SYGVKD. Trimming pared 0 bases from V and 3 bases from J, leaving 9 bases between. The CDR3 DNA reads as TGTGCCATCAGTGAGTCGGAGGCTTTCTACAATGAGCAGTTCTTC. Its protein product is CAISESEAFYNEQFF.

The rearrangement joins TRBV4-2 to TRBJ2-7; 13 bases agree with TRBD2. Germline CDR1 reads LGHNA; CDR2 reads YNFKEQ. The J segment lost 1 base and the V segment lost 0 bases, leaving 6 bases of the junction unmatched. This CDR3 comprises 18 residues. The CDR3 protein is CASSQDLLAGGISYEQYF. CDR3 in DNA: TGTGCCAGCAGCCAAGATCTACTAGCGGGAGGGATATCCTACGAGCAGTACTTC.

This clone was detected only once. The chain uses TRBV25-1 and TRBJ2-2, with D perhaps TRBD2 (5 bases). V lost 2 bases to trimming and J lost 5 bases, with 15 bases between them. The germline V gene has CDR1 MGHDK and CDR2 SYGVNS. CDR3 length: 16 amino acids. DNA for the CDR3: TGTGCCAGCAGTGAAGAAGGGAGAGGTTTTACCGGGGAGCTGTTTTTT. It encodes CASSEEGRGFTGELFF.

This rearrangement joins TRBV3-1 (or the pseudogene TRBV3-2) to TRBJ2-3, with 8 positions matching TRBD2. Germline-derived CDR1 and CDR2 are LGHDT and YNNKEL (reference sequence). J lost 3 bases, V lost 6 bases, and 11 bases had no gene match. The CDR3 is made up of 16 amino acids. Here the CDR3 DNA reads TGTGCCAGCAGTCGAACCGGGACTAGGGGAACAGATACGCAGTATTTT. Translation gives CASSRTGTRGTDTQYF.

The V gene is TRBV7-6, the J gene TRBJ2-2, with 7 bases fitting TRBD1. V trimming: 5 bases; J trimming: 8 bases; junction bases outside the gene matches: 8. Germline CDR1 and CDR2: SGHVS and FNYEAQ. The CDR3 is 14 amino acids. The CDR3 spells CASSARQGGGELFF. The CDR3 region has the DNA TGTGCCAGCAGCGCCCGACAGGGTGGAGGGGAGCTGTTTTTT.

The rearrangement links TRBV11-2 to TRBJ1-2; TRBD1 aligns across 7 bases. The CDR3 runs to 14 residues. The V gene end was trimmed by 3 bases and the J gene end by 5 bases; junction bases not matched to a gene: 6. Germline V lookup: CDR1 SGHAT, CDR2 FQNNGV. CDR3 protein: CASSFPGTAYGYTF. Written as DNA, the CDR3 is TGTGCCAGCAGCTTCCCCGGGACAGCATATGGCTACACCTTC.

This clone was found once. This chain uses TRBV2 with TRBJ2-3, with 9 nucleotides matching TRBD1. The CDR3 is 11 amino acids. V lost 8 bases, J lost 9 bases, and 3 bases stayed unmatched. CDR1 SNHLY and CDR2 FYNNEI come from the germline V gene. DNA for the CDR3: TGTGCCAGCCGACAGGGGGACACGCAGTATTTT. It translates to CASRQGDTQYF.

V is TRBV29-1 and J is TRBJ1-3; TRBD1 matches at 7 bases. V trimming: 0 bases; J trimming: 4 bases; junction bases outside the gene matches: 6. This CDR3 spans 15 amino acids. Germline CDR1 is SQVTM and CDR2 is ANQGSEA. CDR3 residues: CSVEDLGRGGNTIYF. The CDR3 bases are TGCAGCGTTGAAGATCTTGGCAGGGGGGGAAACACCATATATTTT. The entire variable domain, with the rest obtained from reference TRBV29-1 and TRBJ1-3, is as follows: SAVISQKPSRDICQRGTSLTIQCQVDSQVTMMFWYRQQPGQSLTLIATANQGSEATYESGFVIDKFPISRPNLTFSTLTVSNMSPEDSSIYLCSVEDLGRGGNTIYFGEGSWLTVV.

In this sample, this clone turned up once. V and J are TRBV10-1 and TRBJ2-5, with D possibly matching TRBD2 (5 bases). CDR3 length equals 14 residues. Trimming shortened V by 0 bases and J by 3 bases, and 8 bases separated the two germline ends. Germline CDR1 reads WNHNN; CDR2 reads SYGVQD (reference sequence). DNA of the CDR3: TGCGCCAGCAGTGAGTCACGGGATGAAGAGACCCAGTACTTC. The encoded protein is CASSESRDEETQYF.

V and J are TRBV15 and TRBJ2-3; 9 bases line up with TRBD1. CDR1 and CDR2 from the germline V gene are LNHNV and YYDKDF (reference sequence). V lost 4 bases and J lost 6; bases outside the gene matches: 11. The CDR3 spans 16 residues. For the CDR3, the DNA is TGTGCCACCAGCATAGAGGACAGGGGCCACCCCGATACGCAGTATTTT. This codes for CATSIEDRGHPDTQYF.

This chain connects TRBV4-2 to TRBJ1-2; D unresolved. The ends were cut back, 1 base at V and 2 bases at J, with 8 bases in the middle. CDR3 length equals 14 residues. CDR1 and CDR2 from the germline V gene are LGHNA and YNFKEQ. The DNA of the CDR3 is TGTGCCAGCAGCCAAGTTTACAGCAACTATGGCTACACCTTC. Translated: CASSQVYSNYGYTF.

V gene TRBV5-1 combines with J gene TRBJ2-2, with a weak D call TRBD1 (6 bases). Per germline, CDR1 SGHRS and CDR2 YFSETQ. Trimming took 0 bases from V and 5 from J, leaving 11 bases between them. The CDR3 length is 15 residues. The CDR3 here is CASSLGAGATGELFF. The CDR3 DNA reads as TGCGCCAGCAGCTTGGGGGCAGGGGCGACCGGGGAGCTGTTTTTT.

The chain combines TRBV27 with TRBJ1-2; possible D gene TRBD1, 5 bases. V was pared by 5 bases and J by 4 bases, with 11 bases between. This CDR3 comprises 13 residues. CDR1 MNHEY and CDR2 SMNVEV come from the germline V gene (reference sequence). The CDR3 DNA follows: TGTGCCAGCAGTCCAGGCACAGGCTATGGCTACACCTTC. Translated: CASSPGTGYGYTF.

The V call is TRBV4-1, the J call TRBJ2-4; 11 nucleotides align to TRBD2. Trimming cost V 4 bases and J 16 bases; bases outside gene matches: 12. The germline V gene encodes CDR1 MGHRA and CDR2 YSYEKL. This CDR3 is 14 amino acids long. In DNA form, the CDR3 reads TGCGCCAGCAGCCCCACCACTCCGGGACTAGCGGTTTACTTC. It codes for CASSPTTPGLAVYF.

This chain connects TRBV6-6 to TRBJ2-3; a possible D gene is TRBD2 (7 bases). Trimming shortened V by 0 bases and J by 6 bases, and 13 bases separated the two germline ends. The length of the CDR3 is 15 residues. CDR1 and CDR2 from the germline V gene are MNHNY and SVGAGI (reference sequence). CDR3 in amino acids: CASSYSAGAGDTQYF. Written as DNA, the CDR3 is TGTGCCAGCAGTTACTCGGCGGGGGCAGGGGATACGCAGTATTTT.

The rearrangement links TRBV5-1 to TRBJ1-3; unclear D gene. The CDR3 is 15 amino acids. Trimming left V 2 bases short and J 0 bases short, with 9 bases between. CDR1 is SGHRS, CDR2 YFSETQ, per germline. The chain's CDR3 is CASSLTTTSGNTIYF. CDR3 coding DNA: TGCGCCAGCAGCTTAACGACTACCTCTGGAAACACCATATATTTT.

This sequence joins TRBV3-1 (or the pseudogene TRBV3-2) and TRBJ1-2; D is uncertain. This CDR3 is 14 amino acids long. Germline V CDR1 and CDR2: LGHDT, YNNKEL (reference sequence). Trimming stripped 4 bases from V and 3 bases from J, with 12 bases between. The CDR3 loop is CASSRLGGDYGYTF. DNA for the CDR3: TGTGCCAGCAGCCGATTAGGCGGGGACTATGGCTACACCTTC.